The 8 T cell receptor beta chains below come from one sample, sequenced in a study of cytomegalovirus exposure and HLA in healthy donors. PCR employed 60 Vbeta and 13 Jbeta primers. Produced via immunoSEQ multiplex PCR; TCRdb's table is partial and in-frame only. This table has some 98,000 clones, around 80% appearing once. The sequencing input was PBMCs. All receptors come from a man aged 40-49 years in good health and CMV-seronegative.

This clone was seen only once. V usage is TRBV18 and J usage is TRBJ2-7, with D perhaps matching TRBD1 (6 bases). V was cut by 3 bases and J by 0 bases, with 9 bases left in between. This CDR3 has 14 residues. Per germline, CDR1 KGHSH and CDR2 LQKENI. CDR3 bases: TGTGCCAGCTCACCCCGGGACATCTCCTACGAGCAGTACTTC. Translated: CASSPRDISYEQYF.

The V call is TRBV6-6, the J call TRBJ1-6; TRBD1 is a possible D gene (5 bases). The germline V gene encodes CDR1 MNHNY and CDR2 SVGAGI (reference sequence). This CDR3 is built from 13 residues. Trimming stripped 7 bases from V and 4 bases from J, with 8 bases between. The chain's CDR3 is CASNTGYNSPLHF. The CDR3 region has the DNA TGTGCCAGCAATACAGGTTATAATTCACCCCTCCACTTT.

Of note for this clone: Other DNA sequences in this specimen translate into the identical CDR3. The rearrangement links TRBV11-2 to TRBJ2-5; TRBD1 agrees at 9 bases. The CDR3 runs 14 residues. Germline values: CDR1 SGHAT, CDR2 FQNNGV. V dropped 3 bases and J dropped 5; count of bases not matched to a gene: 4. Here the CDR3 reads CASSLRTGDETQYF. The CDR3 DNA sequence: TGTGCCAGCAGCTTGCGGACAGGGGACGAGACCCAGTACTTC.

The J gene is TRBJ2-5, the V gene TRBV10-2; weak D call: TRBD1 (5 bases). The CDR3 has 13 residues. The V gene's germline CDR1 is WSHSY and CDR2 SAAADI. V gave up 0 bases and J gave up 13 bases, with 15 bases separating them. CDR3 nucleotide sequence: TGCGCCAGCAGTGAGTCGAAGGGGCTTGGGCGGTACTTC. Its protein is CASSESKGLGRYF.

The gene calls are TRBV6-4 and TRBJ1-6; D ambiguous. CDR3 length: 13 residues. V lost 3 bases, J lost 8 bases, and 8 bases lay in between. Germline V gene lookup returns CDR1 MRHNA and CDR2 SNTAGT. CDR3 nucleotides: TGTGCCAGCAGTGATGTGGGCGATTCACCCCTCCACTTT. This translates into CASSDVGDSPLHF.

The chain carries TRBV28 and TRBJ1-2; 8 nucleotides align to TRBD1. Germline trimming cut 3 bases from V and 8 bases from J; bases unmatched to any gene: 5. Germline assignment: CDR1 MDHEN and CDR2 SYDVKM. The CDR3 length is 13 residues. The CDR3 bases are TGTGCCAGCAGTTTGGACAGGGTCCGGGGCTACACCTTC. Residues: CASSLDRVRGYTF.

V usage is TRBV14 and J usage is TRBJ2-7; no firm D call. CDR3 length: 15 residues. Germline V gives CDR1 SGHDN, CDR2 FVKESK. Trimming shortened V by 4 bases and J by 6 bases, and 19 bases separated the two germline ends. CDR3 coding DNA: TGTGCCAGCAGCCCCCCCGTTGGCTCCCATGTCGAGCAGTACTTC. Translated, it gives CASSPPVGSHVEQYF.

This clone appeared a few times. The chain has TRBV5-8 and TRBJ1-3; weak D call: TRBD1 (5 bases). This CDR3 region has 19 residues. CDR1 is SGHTS and CDR2 is YDEGEE in the germline V gene. Trimming pared 4 bases from V and 0 bases from J, leaving 23 bases between. Here the CDR3 DNA reads TGTGCCAGCAGCCAGCTATCGGGACGGAGGGTCACCTCTGGAAACACCATATATTTT. As protein: CASSQLSGRRVTSGNTIYF.